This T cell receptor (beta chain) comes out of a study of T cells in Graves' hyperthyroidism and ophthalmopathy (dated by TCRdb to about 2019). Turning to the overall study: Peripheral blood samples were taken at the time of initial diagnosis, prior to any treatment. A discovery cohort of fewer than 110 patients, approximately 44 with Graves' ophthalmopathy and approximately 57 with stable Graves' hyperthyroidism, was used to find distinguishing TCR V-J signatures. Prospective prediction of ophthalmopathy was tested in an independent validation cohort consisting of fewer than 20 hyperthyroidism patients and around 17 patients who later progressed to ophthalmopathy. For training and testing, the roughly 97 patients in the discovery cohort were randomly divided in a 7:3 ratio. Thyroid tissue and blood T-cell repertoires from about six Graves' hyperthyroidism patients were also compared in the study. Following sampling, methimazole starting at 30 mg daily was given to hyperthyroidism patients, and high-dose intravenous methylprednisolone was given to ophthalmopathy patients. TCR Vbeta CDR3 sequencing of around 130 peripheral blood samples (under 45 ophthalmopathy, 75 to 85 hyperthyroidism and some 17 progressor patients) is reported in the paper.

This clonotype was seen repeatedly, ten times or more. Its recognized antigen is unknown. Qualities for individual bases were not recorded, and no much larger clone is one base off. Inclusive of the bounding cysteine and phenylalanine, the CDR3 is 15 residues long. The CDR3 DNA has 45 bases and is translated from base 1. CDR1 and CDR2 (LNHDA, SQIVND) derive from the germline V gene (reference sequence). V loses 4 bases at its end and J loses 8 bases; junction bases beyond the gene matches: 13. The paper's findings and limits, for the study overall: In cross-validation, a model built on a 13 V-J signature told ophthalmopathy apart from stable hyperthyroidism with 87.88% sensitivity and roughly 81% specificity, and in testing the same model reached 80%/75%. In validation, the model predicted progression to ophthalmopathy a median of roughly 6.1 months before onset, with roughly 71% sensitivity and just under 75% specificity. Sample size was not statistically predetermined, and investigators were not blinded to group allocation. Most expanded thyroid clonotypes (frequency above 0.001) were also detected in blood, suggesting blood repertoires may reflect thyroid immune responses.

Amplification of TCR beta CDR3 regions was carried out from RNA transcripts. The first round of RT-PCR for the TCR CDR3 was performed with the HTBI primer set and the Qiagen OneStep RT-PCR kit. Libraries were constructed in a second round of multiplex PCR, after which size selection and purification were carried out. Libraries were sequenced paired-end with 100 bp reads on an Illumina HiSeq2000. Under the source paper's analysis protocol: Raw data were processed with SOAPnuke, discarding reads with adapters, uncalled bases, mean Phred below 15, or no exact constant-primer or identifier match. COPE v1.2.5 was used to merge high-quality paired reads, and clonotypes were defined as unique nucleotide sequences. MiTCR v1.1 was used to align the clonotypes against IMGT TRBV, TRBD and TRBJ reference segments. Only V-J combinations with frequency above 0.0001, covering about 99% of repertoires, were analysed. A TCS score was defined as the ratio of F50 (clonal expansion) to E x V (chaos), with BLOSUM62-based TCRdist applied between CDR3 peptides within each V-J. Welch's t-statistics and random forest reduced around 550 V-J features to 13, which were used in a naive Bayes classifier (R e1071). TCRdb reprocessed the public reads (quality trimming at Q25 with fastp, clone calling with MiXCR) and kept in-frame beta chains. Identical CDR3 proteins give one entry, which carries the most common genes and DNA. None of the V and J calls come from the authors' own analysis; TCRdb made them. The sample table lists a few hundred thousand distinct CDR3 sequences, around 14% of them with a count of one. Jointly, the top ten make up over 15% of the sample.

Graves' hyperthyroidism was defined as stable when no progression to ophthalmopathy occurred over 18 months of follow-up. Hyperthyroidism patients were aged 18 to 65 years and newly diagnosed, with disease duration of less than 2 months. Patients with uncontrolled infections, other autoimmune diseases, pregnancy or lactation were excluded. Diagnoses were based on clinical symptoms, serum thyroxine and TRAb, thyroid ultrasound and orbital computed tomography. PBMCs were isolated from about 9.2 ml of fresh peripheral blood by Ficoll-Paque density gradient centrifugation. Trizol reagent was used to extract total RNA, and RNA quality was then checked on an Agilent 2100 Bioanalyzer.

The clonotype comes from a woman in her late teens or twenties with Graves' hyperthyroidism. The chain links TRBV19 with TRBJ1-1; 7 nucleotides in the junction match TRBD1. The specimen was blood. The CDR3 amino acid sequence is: CASSTSGTAVTEAFF. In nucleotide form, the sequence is TGTGCCAGTAGTACCTCCGGGACAGCGGTAACAGAAGCTTTCTTT.